The 28 T cell receptor beta chains below come from one sample, sequenced in a study of shared clonotypes between healthy human individuals. Cells designated naive CD8 were CD45RO-negative and were positively selected for CCR7, with terminally differentiated effector memory CD45RA+ cells excluded. The protocol was immunoSEQ multiplex PCR, while the TCRdb copy is restricted to in-frame clones and leaves out a portion. The table has hundreds of thousands of clones, about 96% seen once. The sample consisted of naive CD8+ T cells sorted from blood. The source is a woman aged 30 to 39 in good health.

The CDR3 DNA is TGTGCCAGCAGTGAGGTTCGGCTAGCCGACGACAAAGAGACCCAGTACTTC. It yields the protein CASSEVRLADDKETQYF. The rearrangement uses TRBV6-1 and TRBJ2-5, with D possibly TRBD2 on 5 matching bases. CDR1 is MNHNS, CDR2 SASEGT, per germline. V lost 3 bases and J lost 3, with 20 bases in between. This CDR3 has 17 amino acids.

V gene TRBV6-4 combines with J gene TRBJ1-5; no reliable D call. The CDR3 is 17 amino acids. Germline V gene data show CDR1 as MRHNA and CDR2 as SNTAGT. Trimming took 0 bases from V and 1 from J, leaving 13 bases between them. The CDR3 loop reads CASSDSTRFLSNQPQHF. DNA of the CDR3: TGTGCCAGCAGTGACTCGACCAGGTTCCTAAGCAATCAGCCCCAGCATTTT.

This clone was seen just once. This chain uses TRBV5-1 with TRBJ2-5, with D tentatively TRBD2 (6 bases). TRBJ2-7 matches the DNA end more closely, so the J call is doubtful. There are 15 residues in the CDR3. Germline V gene data show CDR1 as SGHRS and CDR2 as YFSETQ. The CDR3 DNA follows: TGCGCCAGCAGCTTGGAAGCCGGGAGTTCCTACGAGCAGTACTTC. The encoded protein is CASSLEAGSSYEQYF.

The rearrangement uses TRBV9 and TRBJ2-3; the D gene is possibly TRBD2 (5 bases). Deletions cut 0 bases from V and 0 bases from J, with 8 bases between. Germline values: CDR1 SGDLS, CDR2 YYNGEE. CDR3 length: 15 residues. The CDR3 here is CASSVDERSTDTQYF. The CDR3 DNA reads as TGTGCCAGCAGCGTAGATGAGCGGAGCACAGATACGCAGTATTTT.

This chain links TRBV7-3 with TRBJ1-1; perhaps TRBD1 as D (5 bases). Germline V lookup: CDR1 SGHTA, CDR2 FQGTGA. The V gene lost 2 bases and the J gene lost 5 bases, with 9 bases spanning the gap. The CDR3 loop spans 13 amino acids. The CDR3 DNA follows: TGTGCCAGCAGCTTAGGGGGGGTTACTGAAGCTTTCTTT. Its protein product is CASSLGGVTEAFF.

This sequence joins TRBV27 and TRBJ2-1; TRBD2 agrees at 10 bases. Germline loops: CDR1 MNHEY, CDR2 SMNVEV (reference sequence). V lost 4 bases to trimming and J lost 2 bases; unmatched junction nucleotides: 2. CDR3 size: 15 residues. The CDR3 sequence: CASSSGLAAYNEQFF. CDR3 coding DNA: TGTGCCAGCAGTTCCGGACTAGCGGCCTACAATGAGCAGTTCTTC.

V and J are TRBV10-3 and TRBJ2-7, with TRBD2 matching 7 bases. This CDR3 contains 15 residues. The V gene's germline CDR1 is ENHRY and CDR2 SYGVKD. V dropped 7 bases and J dropped 6; count of bases not matched to a gene: 15. The CDR3 spells CAINSPGTNRGEQYF. In DNA, the CDR3 is TGTGCCATCAACTCACCCGGGACTAACCGGGGCGAGCAGTACTTC.

V gene TRBV6-5 combines with J gene TRBJ2-5; D call uncertain. Deletions cut 0 bases from V and 2 bases from J, with 7 bases between. The CDR3 extends over 14 amino acids. The germline gives CDR1 MNHEY, CDR2 SVGAGI. The CDR3 DNA reads as TGTGCCAGCAGTTACTCTTGGGGACAAGAGACCCAGTACTTC. Translation: CASSYSWGQETQYF.

The chain joins TRBV4-2 to TRBJ2-7; TRBD2 matches at 9 bases. The CDR3 totals 14 residues. In germline, CDR1 is LGHNA, CDR2 YNFKEQ. The V and J ends lost 7 bases and 1 base, in that order; junction bases with no gene match: 5. This CDR3 is CASTPGLASYEQYF. CDR3 in DNA: TGTGCCAGCACACCGGGACTAGCTTCCTACGAGCAGTACTTC.

The gene calls are TRBV9 and TRBJ2-3; perhaps D is TRBD1 or TRBD2 (5 bases each). This CDR3 is 16 amino acids long. V was cut by 0 bases and J by 3 bases, with 14 bases left in between. The germline V gene has CDR1 SGDLS and CDR2 YYNGEE. The CDR3 sequence: CASSVGGGTGTDTQYF. The CDR3 region has the DNA TGTGCCAGCAGCGTAGGGGGCGGTACGGGGACAGATACGCAGTATTTT.

The chain links TRBV6-5 to TRBJ2-7, with D possibly TRBD1 on 5 matching bases. The CDR3 consists of 14 residues. V gave up 3 bases and J gave up 2 bases, with 11 bases separating them. Germline CDR1 is MNHEY and CDR2 is SVGAGI. The CDR3 coding sequence is TGTGCCAGCAGTTATGGGTGGGGCCCCTACGAGCAGTACTTC. Encoded protein: CASSYGWGPYEQYF.

This chain links TRBV5-5 with TRBJ2-2; D gene uncertain. Germline loops: CDR1 SGHKS, CDR2 YYEKEE (reference sequence). This CDR3 is built from 12 residues. The germline V and J ends were trimmed by 4 bases and 2 bases, with 3 bases remaining between them. The CDR3 DNA reads TGTGCCAGCAGCCATAACACCGGGGAGCTGTTTTTT. This codes for CASSHNTGELFF.

This rearrangement joins TRBV27 to TRBJ1-5; D gene unclear. Trimming stripped 5 bases from V and 4 bases from J, with 15 bases between. CDR1 and CDR2 (germline): MNHEY, SMNVEV (reference sequence). This CDR3 comprises 15 residues. The CDR3 reads CASSPPGGLNQPQHF. As DNA, the CDR3 is TGTGCCAGCAGTCCCCCTGGTGGATTGAATCAGCCCCAGCATTTT.

The V and J genes are TRBV19 and TRBJ1-5; D remains unclear. V lost 5 bases to trimming and J lost 5 bases, with 22 bases between them. The germline V gene encodes CDR1 LNHDA and CDR2 SQIVND (reference sequence). The CDR3 is 17 amino acids. The CDR3 loop reads CASSSRTDKRLDQPQHF. For the CDR3, the DNA is TGTGCCAGTAGTTCACGCACCGACAAAAGATTGGATCAGCCCCAGCATTTT.

The J gene is TRBJ2-7, the V gene TRBV28; 11 nucleotides agree with TRBD1. The CDR3 is made up of 15 amino acids. Trimming removed 2 bases from V and 5 bases from J; junction bases left unmatched: 5. Germline V CDR1 and CDR2: MDHEN, SYDVKM. The CDR3 loop is CASSLGQGAHHEQYF. The CDR3 DNA reads as TGTGCCAGCAGTTTAGGACAGGGGGCGCACCACGAGCAGTACTTC.

The chain has TRBV11-1 and TRBJ2-1, with D possibly being TRBD2 (6 bases). Germline V gene sequence: CDR1 SGHAT, CDR2 FQDESV (reference sequence). Trimming removed 1 base from V and 0 bases from J, with 16 bases in between. The CDR3 sequence is 18 residues long. CDR3 residues: CASSLEGGYWSSYNEQFF. CDR3 DNA: TGTGCCAGCAGCTTAGAAGGAGGGTACTGGAGCTCCTACAATGAGCAGTTCTTC.

The chain couples TRBV5-6 to TRBJ2-5; 8 nucleotides match TRBD1. With the DNA end fitting TRBJ2-7 better, the J assignment may be wrong. Germline V gene sequence: CDR1 SGHDT, CDR2 YYEEEE. The CDR3 length is 15 residues. CDR3 in amino acids: CASSLGGTGSYEQYF. CDR3 sequence (DNA): TGTGCCAGCAGCTTAGGCGGGACAGGATCCTACGAGCAGTACTTC.

The chain is built from TRBV15 and TRBJ1-5, with a weak D call TRBD1 (5 bases). Trimming took off 0 bases at V and 1 base at J, with 7 bases between the two ends. The CDR3 extends over 15 amino acids. Per the germline V gene, CDR1 is LNHNV and CDR2 is YYDKDF (reference sequence). DNA for the CDR3: TGTGCCACCAGCAGAGACAGGGCGAGCAATCAGCCCCAGCATTTT. Translating it yields CATSRDRASNQPQHF.

The chain links TRBV5-1 to TRBJ2-3; 7 positions agree with TRBD2. V lost 2 bases, J lost 2 bases, and 5 bases stayed unmatched. The CDR3 length is 15 residues. Germline lookup yields CDR1 SGHRS and CDR2 YFSETQ. The CDR3 nucleotides are TGCGCCAGCAGCTTATCACGGGACTACACAGATACGCAGTATTTT. Translated: CASSLSRDYTDTQYF.

The J gene is TRBJ1-1, the V gene TRBV15, with D perhaps matching TRBD1 (6 bases). The V end was cut by 5 bases, the J end by 3 bases, with 19 bases between. Germline V lookup: CDR1 LNHNV, CDR2 YYDKDF (reference sequence). CDR3 size: 16 residues. As DNA, the CDR3 is TGTGCCACCAGCGTTCTCCCAGGGGAAGAGGACACTGAAGCTTTCTTT. It is translated as CATSVLPGEEDTEAFF.

This chain joins TRBV2 and TRBJ2-3; 11 bases agree with TRBD2. Germline V CDR1 and CDR2: SNHLY, FYNNEI. There are 15 residues in the CDR3. V lost 8 bases and J lost 2; bases outside the gene matches: 6. The CDR3 DNA follows: TGTGCCAGCGATTGGACTAGCGGGCCCACAGATACGCAGTATTTT. Encoded protein: CASDWTSGPTDTQYF.

V usage is TRBV10-2 and J usage is TRBJ1-2; a possible D gene is TRBD1 (6 bases). V was clipped by 3 bases and J by 4 bases, with 12 bases between them. The CDR3 runs 14 residues. The germline gives CDR1 WSHSY, CDR2 SAAADI. In nucleotides, the CDR3 is TGCGCCAGCAGTGAAGGGGGTTTGAGCTATGGCTACACCTTC. This sequence encodes CASSEGGLSYGYTF.

The J gene is TRBJ1-5, the V gene TRBV19; TRBD1 agrees at 8 bases. CDR3 size: 16 residues. J lost 0 bases, V lost 8 bases, and 9 bases had no gene match. In germline, CDR1 is LNHDA, CDR2 SQIVND (reference sequence). The CDR3 DNA follows: TGTGCCAGTCTGGGGACAGGCAGCTATAGCAATCAGCCCCAGCATTTT. Its protein is CASLGTGSYSNQPQHF.

This sequence joins TRBV19 and TRBJ2-1; unclear D gene. The CDR3 consists of 16 residues. Germline assignment: CDR1 LNHDA and CDR2 SQIVND (reference sequence). V gave up 0 bases and J gave up 3 bases, with 12 bases separating them. The CDR3 protein is CASSIDWLGNYNEQFF. CDR3 DNA: TGTGCCAGTAGTATAGATTGGCTAGGGAACTACAATGAGCAGTTCTTC.

The chain employs TRBV28 and TRBJ1-6; 7 bases agree with TRBD1. The trim removed 6 bases at V and 11 bases at J, leaving 16 bases unmatched. Germline V gene lookup returns CDR1 MDHEN and CDR2 SYDVKM. The CDR3 is 16 amino acids. The CDR3 DNA reads as TGTGCCAGCAGACCAACAGGGGAAGGGGCCTCCACACCCCTCCACTTT. It is translated as CASRPTGEGASTPLHF.

V and J are TRBV18 and TRBJ2-3, with D possibly called TRBD1 or TRBD2 (5 bases each). V lost 3 bases to trimming and J lost 4 bases, with 14 bases between them. The CDR3 has 15 amino acids. The V gene's germline CDR1 is KGHSH and CDR2 LQKENI. The CDR3 region has the DNA TGTGCCAGCTCACCCGGTCCGGGGACCGCAGATACGCAGTATTTT. Its translation is CASSPGPGTADTQYF.

The rearrangement joins TRBV7-6 to TRBJ2-3; a weak D match, TRBD1 (5 bases). The V gene's germline CDR1 is SGHVS and CDR2 FNYEAQ. With 5 bases removed from V and 4 bases from J, the gap between germline ends came to 13 bases. The CDR3 spans 14 residues. The CDR3 bases are TGTGCCAGCAGCCTAACAGGTGGCCCAGATACGCAGTATTTT. It encodes CASSLTGGPDTQYF. Complete variable domain (other parts from reference TRBV7-6 and TRBJ2-3): GAGVSQSPRYKVTKRGQDVALRCDPISGHVSLYWYRQALGQGPEFLTYFNYEAQQDKSGLPNDRFSAERPEGSISTLTIQRTEQRDSAMYRCASSLTGGPDTQYFGPGTRLTVL.

V gene TRBV6-5 combines with J gene TRBJ2-5; unclear D gene. CDR1 and CDR2 (germline): MNHEY, SVGAGI. The V and J ends lost 6 bases and 5 bases respectively, with 7 bases between them. The CDR3 length is 11 residues. CDR3 protein: CASSLGETQYF. CDR3 nucleotides: TGTGCCAGCAGCCTGGGGGAGACCCAGTACTTC.